This entry lists 28 T cell receptor beta chains sequenced from one sample in a study of T-cell reconstitution after alpha-beta-depleted transplantation in children. Using unique molecular identifiers, the investigators prepared the TCRbeta library. A single record per CDR3 protein comes from TCRdb applying MiXCR to the PCR reads. The sample holds under 450,000 distinct CDR3 sequences, 10% to 15% seen once. The sequencing used PBMCs, collected from the stem cell graft. The receptor source for this set is a human donor who donated a stem cell graft to a child with Fanconi anemia.

The sample holds many counts of this clonotype. The V gene is TRBV20-1, the J gene TRBJ2-1; 11 positions match TRBD1. The V gene's germline CDR1 is DFQATT and CDR2 SNEGSKA (reference sequence). This CDR3 spans 15 amino acids. After removal of 4 bases from V and 8 bases from J, the junction contained 10 bases not matched to a gene. CDR3 protein: CSATFGQGALHEQFF. Here the CDR3 DNA reads TGCAGTGCTACCTTCGGACAGGGGGCGCTTCATGAGCAGTTCTTC.

V is TRBV20-1 and J is TRBJ1-2, with TRBD1 as a possible D gene (6 bases). V was shortened by 5 bases and J by 4 bases, with 17 bases between the two germline ends. From germline, CDR1 is DFQATT and CDR2 SNEGSKA (reference sequence). This CDR3 is built from 14 residues. CDR3 in DNA: TGCAGTGCTTCAAACAGGGATAGAGGCTATGGCTACACCTTC. It is translated as CSASNRDRGYGYTF.

The chain employs TRBV11-2 and TRBJ2-5; TRBD1 might be the D (7 bases). V lost 1 base and J lost 4, with 13 bases in between. The CDR3 length is 15 residues. The V gene's germline CDR1 is SGHAT and CDR2 FQNNGV. The CDR3 DNA reads TGTGCCAGCAGCTTAGCAGGGGGGCCCCCAGAGACCCAGTACTTC. Protein product: CASSLAGGPPETQYF.

This clonotype was counted many times. The V call is TRBV10-3, the J call TRBJ2-7; possible D gene TRBD1, 6 bases. The germline CDR1 and CDR2 sequences are ENHRY and SYGVKD. The CDR3 has 16 amino acids. V was cut by 0 bases and J by 1 base, with 13 bases left in between. CDR3 DNA: TGTGCCATCAGTGAGTCAGCCTTCCAGGGGTCCTACGAGCAGTACTTC. It encodes CAISESAFQGSYEQYF.

Many counts were recorded for this clonotype. The chain uses TRBV18 and TRBJ1-1; TRBD1 might be the D (5 bases). V lost 4 bases to trimming and J lost 0 bases, with 12 bases between them. Germline values: CDR1 KGHSH, CDR2 LQKENI. The CDR3 sequence is 15 residues long. The CDR3 loop reads CASSQRGAMNTEAFF. The CDR3 coding sequence is TGTGCCAGCTCACAACGCGGGGCCATGAACACTGAAGCTTTCTTT.

This rearrangement joins TRBV6-2 or TRBV6-3 to TRBJ2-2, with 11 bases aligning to TRBD2. V was pared by 2 bases and J by 6 bases, with 5 bases of the junction left unmatched. Germline-derived CDR1 and CDR2 are MNHEY and SVGEGT. This CDR3 is built from 16 residues. This chain's CDR3 is CASSYRASGGPGELFF. In nucleotides, the CDR3 is TGTGCCAGCAGTTACCGGGCTAGCGGGGGGCCCGGGGAGCTGTTTTTT.

This clonotype was seen a few times. The J gene is TRBJ2-3, the V gene TRBV11-2; a possible D gene is TRBD2 (6 bases). V lost 1 base, J lost 6 bases, and 11 bases lay in between. The CDR3 spans 14 residues. Per the germline V gene, CDR1 is SGHAT and CDR2 is FQNNGV. Here the CDR3 DNA reads TGTGCCAGCAGCTTAGCGCTAGCGACCGATACGCAGTATTTT. It translates to CASSLALATDTQYF.

The J gene is TRBJ2-2, the V gene TRBV7-9; D unresolved. This CDR3 comprises 16 residues. Germline values: CDR1 SEHNR, CDR2 FQNEAQ (reference sequence). Trimming shortened V by 3 bases and J by 4 bases, and 15 bases separated the two germline ends. The CDR3 bases are TGTGCCAGCAGCTTGGTTGACCCACTCATCACCGGGGAGCTGTTTTTT. This gives the protein CASSLVDPLITGELFF.

This clonotype was observed at least ten times. Here the CDR3 DNA reads TGCAGTGCCTGGAAGGGGGACTACGAGCAGTACTTC. This encodes CSAWKGDYEQYF. This sequence joins TRBV20-1 and TRBJ2-7; weak D call: TRBD1 (6 bases). CDR1 is DFQATT and CDR2 is SNEGSKA in the germline V gene (reference sequence). The CDR3 runs to 12 residues. The germline V and J ends were trimmed by 6 bases and 3 bases, with 12 bases remaining between them.

In this sample, this clonotype turned up many times. The chain joins TRBV12-3 or TRBV12-4 to TRBJ2-7; a weak D match, TRBD1 (6 bases). The CDR3 spans 14 residues. The ends were cut back, 5 bases at V and 5 bases at J, with 16 bases in the middle. The CDR3 is CASSDFGQGNEQYF. Written as DNA, the CDR3 is TGTGCCAGCAGTGACTTCGGGCAGGGGAACGAGCAGTACTTC.

V usage is TRBV11-2 and J usage is TRBJ2-1; 13 positions agree with TRBD2. The trim removed 4 bases at V and 0 bases at J, leaving 6 bases unmatched. Germline CDR1 SGHAT, CDR2 FQNNGV. The CDR3 has 18 amino acids. DNA for the CDR3: TGTGCCAGCAGCTATATGGGACTAGCGGGATCCTCCTACAATGAGCAGTTCTTC. As protein: CASSYMGLAGSSYNEQFF.

The J gene is TRBJ2-1, the V gene TRBV7-8; D is possibly TRBD1 or TRBD2 (5 bases each). The germline CDR1 and CDR2 sequences are SGHVS and FQNEAQ. Trimming took 0 bases from V and 7 from J, leaving 16 bases between them. The CDR3 has 16 amino acids. The CDR3 DNA sequence: TGTGCCAGCAGCTTAGCGCTTTCCGGGACGCTGAATGAGCAGTTCTTC. It translates to CASSLALSGTLNEQFF. The full variable domain, in which reference TRBV7-8 and TRBJ2-1 provide the parts outside the CDR3, is GAGVSQSPRYKVAKRGQDVALRCDPISGHVSLFWYQQALGQGPEFLTYFQNEAQLDKSGLPSDRFFAERPEGSVSTLKIQRTQQEDSAVYLCASSLALSGTLNEQFFGPGTRLTVL.

The chain carries TRBV19 and TRBJ1-5; no firm D call. This CDR3 has 14 residues. Trimming pared 1 base from V and 5 bases from J, leaving 9 bases between. CDR1 is LNHDA, CDR2 SQIVND, per germline (reference sequence). CDR3 amino acids: CASSIARRDQPQHF. DNA of the CDR3: TGTGCCAGTAGTATAGCCAGGCGCGATCAGCCCCAGCATTTT.

This rearrangement joins TRBV10-2 to TRBJ2-7, with TRBD1 as a possible D gene (5 bases). Germline V gene sequence: CDR1 WSHSY, CDR2 SAAADI. The CDR3 has 14 amino acids. The germline V and J ends were trimmed by 5 bases and 2 bases, with 13 bases remaining between them. The CDR3, as DNA: TGCGCCAGCAGTAGACAGAATTACCCCTACGAGCAGTACTTC. Translating it yields CASSRQNYPYEQYF.

This chain joins TRBV7-9 and TRBJ2-1; the D gene is possibly TRBD2 (6 bases). CDR3 length equals 14 residues. CDR1 is SEHNR, CDR2 FQNEAQ, per germline (reference sequence). V was trimmed by 8 bases and J by 6 bases, leaving 17 bases between them. CDR3 amino acids: CASENGGRGNEQFF. The CDR3 DNA reads as TGTGCCAGCGAGAACGGGGGACGAGGCAATGAGCAGTTCTTC.

The chain uses TRBV20-1 and TRBJ1-2, with TRBD1 as a possible D gene (5 bases). V lost 3 bases and J 4 bases, leaving 15 bases between the germline ends. The CDR3 is made up of 14 amino acids. The germline V gene has CDR1 DFQATT and CDR2 SNEGSKA (reference sequence). Here the CDR3 DNA reads TGCAGTGCTAGGCAGGACACATCTTCCTATGGCTACACCTTC. Its translation: CSARQDTSSYGYTF.

The table lists this clonotype with many counts. The chain has TRBV3-1 and TRBJ1-5; 10 nucleotides line up with TRBD1. With V trimmed by 1 base and J by 0 bases, 3 bases remained unmatched. This CDR3 has 17 amino acids. Germline assignment: CDR1 LGHDT and CDR2 YNNKEL (reference sequence). The CDR3 here is CASSQGDRGNSNQPQHF. In DNA form, the CDR3 reads TGTGCCAGCAGCCAAGGGGACAGGGGTAATAGCAATCAGCCCCAGCATTTT.

This clonotype showed up just a few times. The CDR3 here is CASSLIVAGAAGETQYF. The CDR3 DNA reads TGCGCCAGCAGCTTGATAGTAGCGGGGGCCGCAGGTGAGACCCAGTACTTC. V and J are TRBV5-1 and TRBJ2-5, with 9 bases identical to TRBD2. The CDR3 sequence is 17 residues long. Trimming cost V 1 base and J 5 bases; bases outside gene matches: 12. Looked up from germline, CDR1 is SGHRS and CDR2 is YFSETQ.

V gene TRBV5-1 combines with J gene TRBJ1-2; D gene unclear. V dropped 0 bases and J dropped 8 bases, with 17 bases sitting between them. CDR1 SGHRS and CDR2 YFSETQ come from the germline V gene. There are 15 residues in the CDR3. The CDR3 here is CASSLEAGQVGGYTF. CDR3 sequence (DNA): TGCGCCAGCAGCTTGGAGGCAGGCCAGGTTGGAGGCTACACCTTC.

This clonotype was observed a few times. The chain is built from TRBV5-1 and TRBJ2-7; D is possibly TRBD1 (6 bases). The CDR3 sequence is 14 residues long. Germline values: CDR1 SGHRS, CDR2 YFSETQ. Trimming removed 4 bases from V and 3 bases from J, with 14 bases in between. CDR3 region: CASSREWTVYEQYF. The CDR3 region has the DNA TGCGCCAGCAGCCGCGAGTGGACAGTCTACGAGCAGTACTTC.

This chain joins TRBV20-1 and TRBJ2-5; D is ambiguous. Germline CDR1 DFQATT, CDR2 SNEGSKA (reference sequence). V was trimmed by 5 bases and J by 5 bases, leaving 12 bases between them. The CDR3 has 12 amino acids. CDR3 DNA sequence: TGCAGTGCTGCTCCTAAGTTGGAGACCCAGTACTTC. This encodes CSAAPKLETQYF.

V and J are TRBV20-1 and TRBJ2-7; either TRBD1 or TRBD2 may supply D (5 bases each). This CDR3 has 12 amino acids. Germline values: CDR1 DFQATT, CDR2 SNEGSKA (reference sequence). V gave up 1 base and J gave up 6 bases, with 10 bases separating them. The CDR3 reads CSARVGGGEQYV. The CDR3 coding sequence is TGCAGTGCTAGAGTTGGGGGTGGCGAGCAGTACGTC.

This clonotype was seen a few times. CDR3 residues: CAWSFSMDTEAFF. For the CDR3, the DNA is TGTGCCTGGAGTTTCTCAATGGACACTGAAGCTTTCTTT. The gene calls are TRBV30 and TRBJ1-1; D unresolved. Trimming cost V 2 bases and J 3 bases, with 10 bases left between them. The CDR3 is 13 amino acids. CDR1 GTSNPN and CDR2 SVGIG come from the germline V gene (reference sequence).

This clonotype was observed many times. The chain has TRBV6-5 and TRBJ2-7; the D gene is possibly TRBD2 (6 bases). V was trimmed by 2 bases and J by 2 bases, leaving 10 bases between them. CDR1 is MNHEY, CDR2 SVGAGI, per germline. The length of the CDR3 is 14 residues. The CDR3 sequence is CASSYEGGAYEQYF. DNA for the CDR3: TGTGCCAGCAGTTACGAGGGCGGGGCCTACGAGCAGTACTTC.

Turning to this clonotype: A junction boundary mismatches the germline segment, possibly from a read error. The gene calls are TRBV11-2 and TRBJ2-3; D not certain. Germline CDR1 and CDR2: SGHAT and FQNNGV. The CDR3 is 14 residues long. The CDR3: CSSSLVQNTDTQYF. The CDR3 nucleotides are TGTTCCAGCAGCCTCGTCCAGAACACAGATACGCAGTATTTT.

Only a few counts were recorded for this clonotype. The rearrangement joins TRBV13 to TRBJ2-1; no reliable D call. Germline V gene data show CDR1 as PRHDT and CDR2 as FYEKMQ (reference sequence). V lost 5 bases, J lost 10 bases, and 15 bases lay in between. CDR3 length: 13 amino acids. CDR3 DNA sequence: TGTGCCAGCAGCCTCCCCTCCGATATCGAGCAGTTCTTC. This translates into CASSLPSDIEQFF.

This chain connects TRBV20-1 to TRBJ1-1; D unclear. Looked up from germline, CDR1 is DFQATT and CDR2 is SNEGSKA (reference sequence). V was cut by 6 bases and J by 0 bases, with 8 bases left in between. The CDR3 length is 12 residues. The CDR3 DNA reads TGCAGTGCCCAAAACATGAACACTGAAGCTTTCTTT. Its translation is CSAQNMNTEAFF.

The rearrangement joins TRBV27 to TRBJ2-7; no reliable D call. Germline V gene data show CDR1 as MNHEY and CDR2 as SMNVEV (reference sequence). The CDR3 covers 14 residues. Trimming shortened V by 2 bases and J by 3 bases, and 11 bases separated the two germline ends. The CDR3 coding sequence is TGTGCCAGCAGTTTAGCCGGACGGAACTACGAGCAGTACTTC. Translating it yields CASSLAGRNYEQYF.